The clone carrying this T cell receptor beta chain was seen ten or more times. The antigen is not known. TCRdb re-analysed the RACE reads in MiXCR, keeping a single row per CDR3 protein. Here the sample spans around 380,000 distinct CDR3 sequences, 5.5% being singletons. This sample was taken from a study of human T cells and chemical hapten exposure. Study-level information: All patients underwent weekly scalp dosing with diphenylcyclopropenone for the full approximately 23-week study. Patch testing was performed with 0.01% DPC on the upper back, with reading at 6 days. Patients, a majority of them female, were diagnosed with alopecia areata, totalis or universalis. Study-level results: DPC sensitization did not alter TCRs above 1 in 1000 frequency.

Described time point: pre-sensitization, week 0. Treatment in this sample: therapeutic diphenylcyclopropenone sensitization with weekly scalp DPC. Germline V gene sequence: CDR1 SQVTM, CDR2 ANQGSEA. This CDR3 comprises 13 residues. The germline V and J ends were trimmed by 4 bases and 9 bases, with 17 bases remaining between them. The sequence was obtained from a woman younger than 30 with alopecia areata. Some clones in this sample may be carry-over from other donors' samples. The sequences come from whole blood, collected in connection with sensitization to the hapten diphenylcyclopropenone (DPC). The chain joins TRBV29-1 to TRBJ2-3; D remains ambiguous. The CDR3 region is CSVARPLTRTQYF. The CDR3 nucleotides read TGCAGCGTTGCCAGGCCACTCACCAGGACGCAGTATTTT.